The rows below give T cell receptor beta chains drawn from one sample of a study of CD8 T cells in ankylosing spondylitis. TCRdb analysed the 5' RACE reads with MiXCR anew, one entry per CDR3 protein. The data contain 220,000 or so distinct CDR3 sequences, around 18% of them singletons. The sample comprised blood, either unsorted or a sorted T cell fraction (not recorded which). The receptors were sampled from a male donor with ankylosing spondylitis. Each CDR3 is given with its conserved first and last residue. A D gene is named only where the DNA matches it firmly. Rows may omit the clone size; those that give it use once, few, many or a size class.

v_call	d_call	clone_size	cdr3_length	j_call	cdr3_nt	cdr3_aa
TRBV15	TRBD2	few	14	TRBJ2-7	TGTGCCACCAGCGGCGGGGGGGTCTCCTACGAGCAGTACTTC	CATSGGGVSYEQYF
TRBV7-9	.	.	15	TRBJ2-5	TGTGCCAGCAGCTCGCTAGCGATCGGCAAAGAGACCCAGTACTTC	CASSSLAIGKETQYF
TRBV4-1	TRBD1	.	14	TRBJ2-7	TGCGCCAGCAGCCTTAGACAGGGGGCCGGCGAGCAGTACTTC	CASSLRQGAGEQYF
TRBV6-5	TRBD2	.	15	TRBJ2-3	TGTGCCAGCAGTTATCGGTCTAGCGGGTCAGATACGCAGTATTTT	CASSYRSSGSDTQYF
TRBV6-5	TRBD2	few	16	TRBJ2-2	TGTGCCAGCAGTTTTCTAGCGGGGGCGAACACCGGGGAGCTGTTTTTT	CASSFLAGANTGELFF
TRBV6-4	.	.	12	TRBJ2-7	TGTGCCAGCAGTGACGCCAACCCCGAGCAGTACTTC	CASSDANPEQYF
TRBV12-3/TRBV12-4	.	.	13	TRBJ2-3	TGTGCCAGCACTCTCCCGGGCACAGATACGCAGTATTTT	CASTLPGTDTQYF
TRBV6-5	.	few	14	TRBJ2-7	TGTGCCAGCAGTTACACAACGGGGGACTACGAGCAGTACTTC	CASSYTTGDYEQYF
TRBV29-1	.	.	13	TRBJ2-4	TGCAGCGTTGAACTGGGTGCCAAAAACATTCAGTACTTC	CSVELGAKNIQYF
TRBV7-9	.	few	12	TRBJ1-6	TGTGCCAGCAGCTTACACGATTCACCCCTCCACTTT	CASSLHDSPLHF
TRBV27	.	.	14	TRBJ2-2	TGTGCCAGCAGCATATCAGGGGCGGCCGGGGAGCTGTTTTTT	CASSISGAAGELFF
TRBV7-9	.	.	14	TRBJ2-1	TGTGCCAGCAGCCCCCGGACGGGGAACAATGAGCAGTTCTTC	CASSPRTGNNEQFF
TRBV6-2/TRBV6-3	.	.	15	TRBJ2-1	TGTGCCAGCAGTTACTCAGGAGCCCCCTACAATGAGCAGTTCTTC	CASSYSGAPYNEQFF
TRBV12-3/TRBV12-4	.	few	14	TRBJ1-5	TGTGCCAGCAGTTTTGGGTGGGGCAATCAGCCCCAGCATTTT	CASSFGWGNQPQHF
TRBV6-2/TRBV6-3	.	.	14	TRBJ2-7	TGTGCCACCGTCGGACCCTTCGGGGTCTACGGGCAGTACTTC	CATVGPFGVYGQYF
TRBV5-1	TRBD1	.	15	TRBJ2-7	TGCGCCAGCAGCACTCCGGGACAGGGCTCCTACGAGCAGTACTTC	CASSTPGQGSYEQYF
TRBV7-8	.	few	14	TRBJ1-2	TGTGCCAGCAGCTTAGTGGGCTTTAACTATGGCTACACCTTC	CASSLVGFNYGYTF
TRBV7-6	.	few	13	TRBJ2-2	TGTGCCAGCAGCCGAGAGGTGGCCGGGGAGCTGTTTTTT	CASSREVAGELFF
TRBV4-1	TRBD1	.	14	TRBJ1-2	TGCGCCAGCGTGCCCGGACAGGGAAACTATGGCTACACCTTC	CASVPGQGNYGYTF
TRBV11-2	TRBD1	few	14	TRBJ2-7	TGTGCCAGCACCTCCGGGACAGCTTCCTACGAGCAGTACTTC	CASTSGTASYEQYF
TRBV9	.	few	15	TRBJ2-3	TGTGCCAGCAGCGTAGGAGTGGACAGCACAGATACGCAGTATTTT	CASSVGVDSTDTQYF
TRBV11-3	.	few	14	TRBJ2-7	TGTGCCAGCAGCTTAGATCCAGACTCCTACGAGCAGTACTTC	CASSLDPDSYEQYF
TRBV30	.	.	15	TRBJ2-1	TGTGCCTGGGAGTCCGGGACTTACTCCTACAATGAGCAGTTCTTC	CAWESGTYSYNEQFF
TRBV5-1	.	.	17	TRBJ1-5	TGCGCCAGCAGCGTGGGCGACAGAGAATATAGCAATCAGCCCCAGCATTTT	CASSVGDREYSNQPQHF
TRBV20-1	TRBD1	few	18	TRBJ2-2	TGCAGTGCTATCGCTGCGGACAGGGAACCCGAACCCCCCGGGGAGCTGTTTTTT	CSAIAADREPEPPGELFF
TRBV11-2	TRBD2	.	15	TRBJ2-5	TGTGCCAGCAGCTATGGGACTAGCGGCCAAGAGACCCAGTACTTC	CASSYGTSGQETQYF
TRBV4-1	.	many	15	TRBJ1-5	TGCGCCAGCAGCCAAGAAGGAGGAGGGGTCGGGCCCCAGCATTTT	CASSQEGGGVGPQHF
TRBV20-1	.	few	14	TRBJ2-3	TGCAGTGCTAGAGATAGATCTAGCACAGATACGCAGTATTTT	CSARDRSSTDTQYF
TRBV20-1	.	many	15	TRBJ1-1	TGCAGTGCTAGAGATCAAAGGTACCTGAACACTGAAGCTTTCTTT	CSARDQRYLNTEAFF
TRBV29-1	TRBD2	few	16	TRBJ2-3	TGCAGCGTTGAACCCCTTCCTAGCGGGGTGTTTGATACGCAGTATTTT	CSVEPLPSGVFDTQYF
TRBV29-1	.	.	11	TRBJ1-2	TGCAGCGTTGCGACCCTATATGGCTACACCTTC	CSVATLYGYTF
TRBV29-1	.	.	16	TRBJ2-7	TGCAGCGTTGAGTCCTTGGGACTCCCCGGCTCCTACGAGCAGTACTTC	CSVESLGLPGSYEQYF
TRBV4-1	.	few	15	TRBJ1-5	TGCGCCAGCAGCCAAGTGGAGCAGGGTCCGGGGACCCAGCATTTT	CASSQVEQGPGTQHF
TRBV12-3/TRBV12-4	.	many	15	TRBJ2-2	TGTGCCAGCAGTTTAGACAGGTCGAACACCGGGGAGCTGTTTTTT	CASSLDRSNTGELFF
TRBV12-3/TRBV12-4	TRBD1	.	15	TRBJ1-2	TGTGCCAGCATCGCCGAGGACAGGGTTGGCTATGGCTACACCTTC	CASIAEDRVGYGYTF
TRBV28	.	.	18	TRBJ2-2	TGTGCCAGCAGTTTATATTGGCCGGGGAAGTCGAACACCGGGGAGCTGTTTTTT	CASSLYWPGKSNTGELFF
TRBV5-1	.	.	14	TRBJ1-2	TGCGCCAGCAGCTTGGAGGGGGGGAAATTTGGCTACACCTTC	CASSLEGGKFGYTF
TRBV28	.	.	16	TRBJ2-3	TGTGCCAGCAGTCTAACGGACAGAATCGGCACAGATACGCAGTATTTT	CASSLTDRIGTDTQYF
TRBV29-1	.	.	10	TRBJ1-1	TGCAGCGTTGTTGAGACTGAAGCTTTCTTT	CSVVETEAFF
TRBV19	.	.	15	TRBJ1-5	TGTGCCAGTAGTATAACTGAGTATAGCAATCAGCCCCAGCATTTT	CASSITEYSNQPQHF
TRBV25-1	.	.	15	TRBJ1-2	TGTGCCAGCAGTGCGTTCGGGGACACTAACTATGGCTACACCTTC	CASSAFGDTNYGYTF
TRBV9	TRBD2	.	18	TRBJ2-2	TGTGCCAGCAGCGTAGACAGGGCGGGAGGCCTAAACACCGGGGAGCTGTTTTTT	CASSVDRAGGLNTGELFF
TRBV20-1	TRBD2	.	15	TRBJ2-7	TGCAGTGCTAGGGGACTAGCGGGGGTATCGTACGAGCAGTACTTC	CSARGLAGVSYEQYF
TRBV29-1	.	many	15	TRBJ2-7	TGCAGCGTTGGAGGTTATGGGCTACAGACCTACGAGCAGTACTTC	CSVGGYGLQTYEQYF
TRBV3-1	.	.	15	TRBJ2-7	TGTGCCAGCAGCCAAGAGATTGGGGGGATACACGAGCAGTACTTC	CASSQEIGGIHEQYF
TRBV15	TRBD1	few	17	TRBJ2-1	TGTGCCACCAGCAGAGATTATGGGACAGGGGGGGTCGATGAGCAGTTCTTC	CATSRDYGTGGVDEQFF
TRBV5-1	.	few	15	TRBJ2-7	TGCGCCAGCAGCTTGGCAGCAGGTGAAAGATCCGAGCAGTACTTC	CASSLAAGERSEQYF
TRBV28	.	.	14	TRBJ2-1	TGTGCCAGCAGTTTTGTACAGTTCTACAATGAGCAGTTCTTC	CASSFVQFYNEQFF
TRBV7-8	TRBD2	.	15	TRBJ2-2	TGTGCCAGCAGCTTAGTGCCTAGCGGGGCCGGGGAGCTGTTTTTT	CASSLVPSGAGELFF
TRBV5-1	.	.	15	TRBJ2-3	TGCGCCAGCAGCTTCGTGGGGGTGGCCCCAGATACGCAGTATTTT	CASSFVGVAPDTQYF
TRBV10-3	.	.	14	TRBJ2-3	TGTGCCATCAGTGAGGGGGACAACACAGATACGCAGTATTTT	CAISEGDNTDTQYF
TRBV6-1	.	.	10	TRBJ2-7	TGTGCTGTAGGGTGGAACGAGCAGTACTTC	CAVGWNEQYF
TRBV7-8	.	few	15	TRBJ2-2	TGTGCCAGCAGCTTAGGTTCTGGCAACACCGGGGAGCTGTTTTTT	CASSLGSGNTGELFF
TRBV2	.	few	14	TRBJ2-3	TGTGCCATAAAACCGGCGGGGAGCACAGATACGCAGTATTTT	CAIKPAGSTDTQYF
TRBV27	.	.	15	TRBJ2-7	TGTGCCAGCAGGCCAGACAGGGGAGGGCCCTACGAGCAGTACTTC	CASRPDRGGPYEQYF
TRBV7-9	.	few	12	TRBJ1-2	TGTGCCAGCAGCTTTGAAGACGAGGGCTACACCTTC	CASSFEDEGYTF